The following is a TCR beta chain sequence with its context. Its target is unknown. The sample is drawn from a study of blood T cells in healthy people across ages. General study points: PBMC samples, being unsorted, prevented any conclusive comparison of naive and antigen-experienced cells.

Alongside a J-beta primer mix, a sample-barcoded 5' primer served in a second PCR lasting about 6 to 11 cycles. TCRdb fed the 5' RACE reads into MiXCR, producing one record per CDR3 protein. The table records about 1.8 million distinct CDR3 sequences, 40% to 55% of them present only once. The CDR3 loop spans 16 amino acids. V lost 5 bases to trimming and J lost 0 bases; unmatched junction nucleotides: 8. Germline loops: CDR1 SEHNR, CDR2 FQNEAQ (reference sequence). Each sample gave at least 6 million isolated PBMCs. The origin of this receptor is a woman in her 40s in good health. The chain links TRBV7-9 to TRBJ2-3, with TRBD1 matching 7 bases. Input material: blood. The CDR3 coding sequence is TGTGCCAGCAGCCCCCCGACAGGGCCGAGCACAGATACGCAGTATTTT. Translation gives CASSPPTGPSTDTQYF.